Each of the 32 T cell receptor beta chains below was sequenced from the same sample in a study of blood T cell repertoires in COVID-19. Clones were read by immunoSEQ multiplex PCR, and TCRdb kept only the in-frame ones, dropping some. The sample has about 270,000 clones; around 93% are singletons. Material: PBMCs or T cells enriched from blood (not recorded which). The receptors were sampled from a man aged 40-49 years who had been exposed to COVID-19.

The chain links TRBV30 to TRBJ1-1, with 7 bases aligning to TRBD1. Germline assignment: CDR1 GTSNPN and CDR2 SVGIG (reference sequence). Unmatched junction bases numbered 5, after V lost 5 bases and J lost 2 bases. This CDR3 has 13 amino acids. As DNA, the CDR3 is TGTGCCTGGCAGGGACAGACCAACACTGAAGCTTTCTTT. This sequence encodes CAWQGQTNTEAFF.

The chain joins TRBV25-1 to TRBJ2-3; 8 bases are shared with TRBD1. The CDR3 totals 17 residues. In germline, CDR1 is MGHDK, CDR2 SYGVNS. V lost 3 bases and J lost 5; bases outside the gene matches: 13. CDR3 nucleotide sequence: TGTGCCAGCAGTGAGGGGACCCAGGGGGCTTCGCAAGATACGCAGTATTTT. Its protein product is CASSEGTQGASQDTQYF.

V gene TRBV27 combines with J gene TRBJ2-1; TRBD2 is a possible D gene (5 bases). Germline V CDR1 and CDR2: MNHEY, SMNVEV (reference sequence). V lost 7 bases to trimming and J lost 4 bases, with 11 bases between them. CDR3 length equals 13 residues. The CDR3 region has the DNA TGTGCCAGCAAACGGACTGGGTACAATGAGCAGTTCTTC. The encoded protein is CASKRTGYNEQFF.

DNA for the CDR3: TGTGCCAGCGCGACAGGGAAATTTGTGGGGGAGCTGTTTTTT. It codes for CASATGKFVGELFF. The J gene is TRBJ2-2, the V gene TRBV27, with TRBD1 identical over 7 bases. The CDR3 sequence is 14 residues long. CDR1 MNHEY and CDR2 SMNVEV come from the germline V gene (reference sequence). J gave up 8 bases and V 8 bases, and 11 bases lay outside the gene matches.

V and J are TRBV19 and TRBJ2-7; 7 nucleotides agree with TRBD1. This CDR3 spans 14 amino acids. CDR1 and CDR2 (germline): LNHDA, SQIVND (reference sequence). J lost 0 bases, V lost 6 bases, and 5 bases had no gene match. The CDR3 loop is CASSDRESSYEQYF. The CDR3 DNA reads TGTGCCAGTAGCGACAGGGAAAGCTCCTACGAGCAGTACTTC. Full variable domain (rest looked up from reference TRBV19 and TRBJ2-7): DGGITQSPKYLFRKEGQNVTLSCEQNLNHDAMYWYRQDPGQGLRLIYYSQIVNDFQKGDIAEGYSVSREKKESFPLTVTSAQKNPTAFYLCASSDRESSYEQYFGPGTRLTVT.

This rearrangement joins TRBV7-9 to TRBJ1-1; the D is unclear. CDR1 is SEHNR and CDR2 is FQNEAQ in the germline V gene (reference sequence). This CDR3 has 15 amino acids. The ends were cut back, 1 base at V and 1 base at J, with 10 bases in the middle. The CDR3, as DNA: TGTGCCAGCAGCTTAGGAGGTCTCAGGAACACTGAAGCTTTCTTT. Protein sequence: CASSLGGLRNTEAFF. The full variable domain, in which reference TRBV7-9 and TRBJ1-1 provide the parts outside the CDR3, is DTGVSQNPRHKITKRGQNVTFRCDPISEHNRLYWYRQTLGQGPEFLTYFQNEAQLEKSRLLSDRFSAERPKGSFSTLEIQRTEQGDSAMYLCASSLGGLRNTEAFFGQGTRLTVV.

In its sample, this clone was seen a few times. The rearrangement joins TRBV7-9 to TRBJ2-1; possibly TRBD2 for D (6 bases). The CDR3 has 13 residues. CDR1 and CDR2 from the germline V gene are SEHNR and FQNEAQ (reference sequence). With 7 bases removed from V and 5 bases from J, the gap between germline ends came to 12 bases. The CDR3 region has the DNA TGTGCCAGCACCAAGGGAGGTGACAATGAGCAGTTCTTC. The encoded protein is CASTKGGDNEQFF.

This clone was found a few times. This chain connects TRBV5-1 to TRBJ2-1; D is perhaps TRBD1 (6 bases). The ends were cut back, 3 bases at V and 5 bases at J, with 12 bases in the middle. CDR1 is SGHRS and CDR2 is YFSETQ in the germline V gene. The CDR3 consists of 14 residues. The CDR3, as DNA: TGCGCCAGCAGCTGGGCCGGGACAAACAATGAGCAGTTCTTC. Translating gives CASSWAGTNNEQFF.

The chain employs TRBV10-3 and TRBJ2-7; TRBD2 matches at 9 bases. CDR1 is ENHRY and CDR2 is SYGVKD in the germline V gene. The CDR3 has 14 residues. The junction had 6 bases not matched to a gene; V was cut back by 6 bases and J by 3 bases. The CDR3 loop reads CAISLGLAVYEQYF. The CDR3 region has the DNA TGTGCCATCAGCCTGGGACTAGCCGTCTACGAGCAGTACTTC.

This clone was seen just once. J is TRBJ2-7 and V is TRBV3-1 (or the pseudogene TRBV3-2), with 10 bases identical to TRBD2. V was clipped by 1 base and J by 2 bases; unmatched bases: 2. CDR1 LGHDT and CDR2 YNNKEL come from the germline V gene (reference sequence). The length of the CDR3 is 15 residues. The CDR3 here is CASSQGTSGPYEQYF. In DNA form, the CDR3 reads TGTGCCAGCAGCCAAGGGACTAGCGGTCCCTACGAGCAGTACTTC.

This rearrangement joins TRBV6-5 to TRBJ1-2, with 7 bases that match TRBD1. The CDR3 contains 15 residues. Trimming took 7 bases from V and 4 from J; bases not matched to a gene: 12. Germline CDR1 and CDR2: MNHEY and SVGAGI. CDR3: CASTETGAASYGYTF. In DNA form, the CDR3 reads TGTGCCAGCACCGAAACAGGGGCGGCTTCCTATGGCTACACCTTC.

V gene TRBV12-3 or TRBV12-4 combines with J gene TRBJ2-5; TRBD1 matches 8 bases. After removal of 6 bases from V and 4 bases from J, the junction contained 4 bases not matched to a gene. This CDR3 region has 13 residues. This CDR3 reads CASSSGGPETQYF. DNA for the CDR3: TGTGCCAGCAGCTCAGGGGGCCCAGAGACCCAGTACTTC.

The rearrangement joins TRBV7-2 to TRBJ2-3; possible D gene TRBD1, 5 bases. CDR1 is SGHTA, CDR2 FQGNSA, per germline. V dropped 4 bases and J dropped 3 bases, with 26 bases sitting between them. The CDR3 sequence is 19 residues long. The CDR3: CASSSPALGVPVWTDTQYF. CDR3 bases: TGTGCCAGCAGCTCCCCCGCCTTAGGGGTCCCGGTTTGGACAGATACGCAGTATTTT.

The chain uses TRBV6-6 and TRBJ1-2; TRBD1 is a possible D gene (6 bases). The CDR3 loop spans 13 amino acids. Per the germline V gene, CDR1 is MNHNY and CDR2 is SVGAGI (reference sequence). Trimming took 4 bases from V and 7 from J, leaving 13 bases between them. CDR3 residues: CASSLTQGPGYTF. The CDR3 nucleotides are TGTGCCAGCAGTTTGACACAGGGCCCTGGCTACACCTTC.

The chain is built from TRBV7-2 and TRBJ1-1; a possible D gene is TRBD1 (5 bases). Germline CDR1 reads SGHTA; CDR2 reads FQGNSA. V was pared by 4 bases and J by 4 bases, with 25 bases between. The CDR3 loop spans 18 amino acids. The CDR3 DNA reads TGTGCCAGCAGCTCTCCTTCCGTTTTCGGCGGGACGGTCACTGAAGCTTTCTTT. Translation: CASSSPSVFGGTVTEAFF. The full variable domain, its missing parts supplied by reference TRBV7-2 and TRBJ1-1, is GAGVSQSPSNKVTEKGKDVELRCDPISGHTALYWYRQSLGQGLEFLIYFQGNSAPDKSGLPSDRFSAERTGGSVSTLTIQRTQQEDSAVYLCASSSPSVFGGTVTEAFFGQGTRLTVV.

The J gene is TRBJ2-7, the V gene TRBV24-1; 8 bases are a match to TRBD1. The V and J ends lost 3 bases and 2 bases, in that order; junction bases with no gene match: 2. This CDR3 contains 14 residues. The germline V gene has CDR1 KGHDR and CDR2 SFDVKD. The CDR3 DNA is TGTGCCACCAGTGATGACAGGGGTCCCTACGAGCAGTACTTC. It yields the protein CATSDDRGPYEQYF.

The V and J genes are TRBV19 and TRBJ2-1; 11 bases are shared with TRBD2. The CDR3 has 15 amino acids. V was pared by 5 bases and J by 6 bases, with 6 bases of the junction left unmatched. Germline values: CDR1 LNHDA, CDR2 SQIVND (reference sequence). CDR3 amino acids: CASSYSGRGGNEQFF. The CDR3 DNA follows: TGTGCCAGTAGTTATAGCGGGAGGGGCGGCAATGAGCAGTTCTTC.

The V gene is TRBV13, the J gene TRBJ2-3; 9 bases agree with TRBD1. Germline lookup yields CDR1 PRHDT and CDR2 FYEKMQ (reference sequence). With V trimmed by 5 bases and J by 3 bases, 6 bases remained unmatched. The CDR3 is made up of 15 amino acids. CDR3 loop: CASSQRTGVTDTQYF. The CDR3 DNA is TGTGCCAGCAGCCAACGGACAGGGGTGACAGATACGCAGTATTTT.

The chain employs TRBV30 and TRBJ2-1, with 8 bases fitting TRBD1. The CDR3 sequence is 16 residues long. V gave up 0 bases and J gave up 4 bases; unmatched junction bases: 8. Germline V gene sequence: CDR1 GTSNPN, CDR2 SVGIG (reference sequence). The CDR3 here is CAWSVLPQGVYNEQFF. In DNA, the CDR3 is TGTGCCTGGAGTGTACTCCCACAGGGGGTATACAATGAGCAGTTCTTC.

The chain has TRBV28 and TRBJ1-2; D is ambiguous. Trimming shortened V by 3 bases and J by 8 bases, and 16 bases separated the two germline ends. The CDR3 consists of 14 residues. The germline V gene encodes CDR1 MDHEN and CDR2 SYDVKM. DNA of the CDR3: TGTGCCAGCAGTTTTCCCCTAAGTGATGTGGGCTACACCTTC. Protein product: CASSFPLSDVGYTF.

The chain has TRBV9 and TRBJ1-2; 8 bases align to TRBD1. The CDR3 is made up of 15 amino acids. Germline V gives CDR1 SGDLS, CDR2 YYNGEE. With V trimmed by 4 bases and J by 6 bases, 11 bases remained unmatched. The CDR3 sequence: CASSSGGGPLNGYTF. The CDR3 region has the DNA TGTGCCAGCAGCTCAGGGGGCGGACCACTCAATGGCTACACCTTC.

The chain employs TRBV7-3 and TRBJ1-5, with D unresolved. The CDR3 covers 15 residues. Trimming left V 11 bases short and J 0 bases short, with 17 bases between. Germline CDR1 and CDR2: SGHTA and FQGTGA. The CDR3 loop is CAPSRCPYSNQPQHF. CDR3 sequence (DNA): TGTGCCCCCTCGAGATGCCCCTATAGCAATCAGCCCCAGCATTTT.

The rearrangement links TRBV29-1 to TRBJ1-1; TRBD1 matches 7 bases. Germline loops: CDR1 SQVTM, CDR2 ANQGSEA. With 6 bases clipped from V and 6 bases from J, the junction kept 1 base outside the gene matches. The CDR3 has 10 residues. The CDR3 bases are TGCAGCGTGACAGGGCCTGAAGCTTTCTTT. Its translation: CSVTGPEAFF.

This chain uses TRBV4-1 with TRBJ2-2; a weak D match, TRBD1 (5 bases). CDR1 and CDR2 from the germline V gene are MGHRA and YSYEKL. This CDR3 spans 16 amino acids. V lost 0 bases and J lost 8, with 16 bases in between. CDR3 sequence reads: CASSQDGPGRGGELFF. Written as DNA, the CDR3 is TGCGCCAGCAGCCAAGATGGGCCAGGGCGAGGTGGGGAGCTGTTTTTT.

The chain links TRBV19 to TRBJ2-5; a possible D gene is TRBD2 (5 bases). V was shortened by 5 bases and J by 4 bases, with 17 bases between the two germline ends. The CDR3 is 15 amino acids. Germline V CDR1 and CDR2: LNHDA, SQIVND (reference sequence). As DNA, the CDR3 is TGTGCCAGTAGTCCTCTATCGGGATGGGGAGAGACCCAGTACTTC. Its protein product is CASSPLSGWGETQYF. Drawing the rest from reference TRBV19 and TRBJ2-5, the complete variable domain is DGGITQSPKYLFRKEGQNVTLSCEQNLNHDAMYWYRQDPGQGLRLIYYSQIVNDFQKGDIAEGYSVSREKKESFPLTVTSAQKNPTAFYLCASSPLSGWGETQYFGPGTRLLVL.

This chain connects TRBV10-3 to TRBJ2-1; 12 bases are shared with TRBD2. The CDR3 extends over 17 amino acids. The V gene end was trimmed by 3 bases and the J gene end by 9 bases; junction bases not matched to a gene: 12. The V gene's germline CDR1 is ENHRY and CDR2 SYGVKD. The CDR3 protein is CAISDSLTSGRRVEQFF. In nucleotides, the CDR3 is TGTGCCATCAGTGACTCGTTGACTAGCGGGAGAAGGGTTGAGCAGTTCTTC.

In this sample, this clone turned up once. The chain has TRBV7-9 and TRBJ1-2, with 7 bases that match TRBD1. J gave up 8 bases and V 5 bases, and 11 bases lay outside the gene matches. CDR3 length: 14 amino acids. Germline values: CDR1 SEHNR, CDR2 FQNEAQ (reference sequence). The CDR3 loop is CASSDDRQGGGYTF. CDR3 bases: TGTGCCAGCAGCGACGATCGACAGGGAGGAGGCTACACCTTC.

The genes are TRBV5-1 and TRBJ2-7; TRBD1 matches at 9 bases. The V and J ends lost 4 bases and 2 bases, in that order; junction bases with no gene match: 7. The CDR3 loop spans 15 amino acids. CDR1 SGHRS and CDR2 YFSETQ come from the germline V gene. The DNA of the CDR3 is TGCGCCAGCAGCCTATCCGGGACAGGGCCCTACGAGCAGTACTTC. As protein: CASSLSGTGPYEQYF.

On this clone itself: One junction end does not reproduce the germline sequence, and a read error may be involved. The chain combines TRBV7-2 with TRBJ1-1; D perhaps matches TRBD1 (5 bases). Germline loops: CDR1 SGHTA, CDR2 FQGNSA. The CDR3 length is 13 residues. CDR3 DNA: TGTGCCAGCAGATTAGGGGCAGGAACTGAAGCTTTCTTT. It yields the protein CASRLGAGTEAFF.

CDR3 loop: CASSPRTGGGTEAFF. The CDR3 DNA follows: TGTGCCAGCTCTCCCCGGACAGGGGGCGGGACTGAAGCTTTCTTT. The V and J genes are TRBV18 and TRBJ1-1; TRBD1 agrees at 11 bases. The junction had 8 bases not matched to a gene; V was cut back by 6 bases and J by 5 bases. Germline CDR1 is KGHSH and CDR2 is LQKENI. CDR3 length: 15 amino acids.

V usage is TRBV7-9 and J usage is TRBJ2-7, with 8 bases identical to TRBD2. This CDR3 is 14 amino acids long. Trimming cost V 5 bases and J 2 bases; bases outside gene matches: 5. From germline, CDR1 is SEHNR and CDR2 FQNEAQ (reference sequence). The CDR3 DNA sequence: TGTGCCAGCAGCCAACCGGGACTAGCCTACGAGCAGTACTTC. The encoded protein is CASSQPGLAYEQYF.

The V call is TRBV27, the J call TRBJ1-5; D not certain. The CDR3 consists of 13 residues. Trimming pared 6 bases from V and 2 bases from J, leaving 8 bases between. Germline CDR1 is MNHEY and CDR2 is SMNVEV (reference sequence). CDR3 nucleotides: TGTGCCAGCAGGGAGTCGGGCAATCAGCCCCAGCATTTT. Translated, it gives CASRESGNQPQHF.